The 23 T cell receptor beta chains below come from one sample, sequenced in a study of cytomegalovirus exposure and HLA in healthy donors. PCR amplification relied on 60 Vbeta primers (plus 13 Jbeta primers). This table comes from immunoSEQ multiplex PCR, and its TCRdb copy is limited to in-frame clones, with some not included. The profile shows some 200,000 clones, almost 70% of them singletons. The sequencing input was PBMCs. These receptors were obtained from a man between 40 and 49 years old in good health and CMV-seropositive.

The DNA of the CDR3 is TGTGCCAGCAGCTTTAGGGGTCAGCCCCAGCATTTT. It translates to CASSFRGQPQHF. J is TRBJ1-5 and V is TRBV7-2; D possibly corresponds to TRBD1 (5 bases). CDR3 length: 12 amino acids. With 3 bases removed from V and 6 bases from J, the gap between germline ends came to 6 bases. CDR1 is SGHTA, CDR2 FQGNSA, per germline.

This clone was counted only a few times. The chain recombines TRBV5-4 with TRBJ2-2; D is unclear. Looked up from germline, CDR1 is SGHNT and CDR2 is YYREEE (reference sequence). V was pared by 4 bases and J by 3 bases, with 13 bases between. This CDR3 has 15 residues. CDR3 DNA: TGTGCCAGCAGCCCTAGTTCCGGGTACACCGGGGAGCTGTTTTTT. Translation gives CASSPSSGYTGELFF.

The chain uses TRBV5-4 and TRBJ1-5, with 7 bases fitting TRBD1. The CDR3 has 13 residues. Germline CDR1 is SGHNT and CDR2 is YYREEE (reference sequence). V trimming: 4 bases; J trimming: 10 bases; junction bases outside the gene matches: 8. The CDR3 region is CASSRDSGFPQHF. For the CDR3, the DNA is TGTGCCAGCAGCCGGGACAGCGGGTTTCCCCAGCATTTT.

The chain combines TRBV6-6 with TRBJ2-7, with 7 bases lining up with TRBD2. V lost 6 bases to trimming and J lost 3 bases; unmatched junction nucleotides: 11. The CDR3 consists of 15 residues. CDR1 is MNHNY and CDR2 is SVGAGI in the germline V gene (reference sequence). For the CDR3, the DNA is TGTGCCAGCAGCCCTCCGGGAGCGGGGCTCTACGAGCAGTACTTC. It yields the protein CASSPPGAGLYEQYF.

This chain links TRBV7-7 with TRBJ2-1, with D unclear. The CDR3 consists of 13 residues. CDR1 is SSHAT, CDR2 FNYEAQ, per germline (reference sequence). The V end lost 0 bases, the J end lost 7 bases, and 7 bases lay between the germline ends. The CDR3 coding sequence is TGTGCCAGCAGCTTAGCCACCCGGAATGAGCAGTTCTTC. It translates to CASSLATRNEQFF.

The chain uses TRBV30 and TRBJ1-2; no firm D call. Trimming pared 0 bases from V and 3 bases from J, leaving 11 bases between. Per germline, CDR1 GTSNPN and CDR2 SVGIG (reference sequence). The CDR3 length is 14 residues. The CDR3 sequence: CAWSVGGRYYGYTF. The CDR3 bases are TGTGCCTGGAGTGTAGGAGGGAGGTACTATGGCTACACCTTC.

This clone was recorded once. The chain's CDR3 is CASTRLENNEQFF. Written as DNA, the CDR3 is TGTGCCAGCACTCGTTTAGAGAACAATGAGCAGTTCTTC. This rearrangement joins TRBV27 to TRBJ2-1; D ambiguous. The CDR3 spans 13 residues. Trimming pared 7 bases from V and 5 bases from J, leaving 12 bases between. The germline V gene encodes CDR1 MNHEY and CDR2 SMNVEV (reference sequence).

The chain is built from TRBV18 and TRBJ1-4, with D tentatively TRBD1 (6 bases). CDR3 size: 17 residues. The germline V gene has CDR1 KGHSH and CDR2 LQKENI. The V end lost 6 bases, the J end lost 3 bases, and 20 bases lay between the germline ends. The chain's CDR3 is CASSPSRGGSANEKLFF. The DNA for the CDR3 is TGTGCCAGCTCGCCCTCTCGGGGGGGCTCGGCTAATGAAAAACTGTTTTTT.

The chain carries TRBV9 and TRBJ1-5; D not certain. The CDR3 consists of 15 residues. Germline-derived CDR1 and CDR2 are SGDLS and YYNGEE. Trimming took 4 bases from V and 4 from J, leaving 15 bases between them. CDR3 nucleotides: TGTGCCAGCAGCCTTCGAGGAACTACTAATCAGCCCCAGCATTTT. The encoded protein is CASSLRGTTNQPQHF. Supplemented by reference TRBV9 and TRBJ1-5, the full variable domain reads DSGVTQTPKHLITATGQRVTLRCSPRSGDLSVYWYQQSLDQGLQFLIQYYNGEERAKGNILERFSAQQFPDLHSELNLSSLELGDSALYFCASSLRGTTNQPQHFGDGTRLSIL.

The chain is built from TRBV7-9 and TRBJ2-7, with 7 bases identical to TRBD1. Trimming at V came to 2 bases and at J to 7 bases, leaving 11 bases not matched to a gene. Germline loops: CDR1 SEHNR, CDR2 FQNEAQ (reference sequence). The CDR3 extends over 15 amino acids. The CDR3 sequence: CASSLKTGSYGEQYF. The CDR3 coding sequence is TGTGCCAGCAGCTTAAAGACAGGGTCCTACGGGGAGCAGTACTTC.

This clone was detected only a few times. V usage is TRBV25-1 and J usage is TRBJ2-3; 7 bases match TRBD1. The germline V gene has CDR1 MGHDK and CDR2 SYGVNS. This CDR3 region has 16 residues. V lost 5 bases, J lost 0 bases, and 8 bases stayed unmatched. CDR3 sequence reads: CASSTYRDSSTDTQYF. The CDR3 bases are TGTGCCAGCAGTACCTATCGGGACAGCAGCACAGATACGCAGTATTTT.

The chain joins TRBV7-2 to TRBJ2-7; D possibly corresponds to TRBD2 (6 bases). CDR3 length equals 15 residues. The germline CDR1 and CDR2 sequences are SGHTA and FQGNSA. The V end lost 5 bases, the J end lost 3 bases, and 17 bases lay between the germline ends. CDR3 in amino acids: CASSHGGISLYEQYF. CDR3 nucleotide sequence: TGTGCCAGCAGCCATGGGGGGATTTCCCTCTACGAGCAGTACTTC.

CDR3 nucleotide sequence: TGTGCCAGCAGCCCAAAACTTCAGGGAGGGTACAATGAGCAGTTCTTC. This codes for CASSPKLQGGYNEQFF. The V and J genes are TRBV9 and TRBJ2-1; 7 bases fit TRBD2. There are 16 residues in the CDR3. The V segment lost 4 bases and the J segment 4 bases; nucleotides outside the gene matches: 11. The germline V gene encodes CDR1 SGDLS and CDR2 YYNGEE.

CDR3 region: CASSPNGGSGQPQHF. The CDR3 DNA reads as TGTGCCAGCAGCCCAAATGGTGGGTCAGGTCAGCCCCAGCATTTT. The chain uses TRBV7-3 and TRBJ1-5; D uncertain. Between the trimmed V and J ends, which lost 5 bases and 6 bases, there was a span of 17 bases. Germline loops: CDR1 SGHTA, CDR2 FQGTGA. The CDR3 spans 15 residues.

This clone came up a few times. CDR3 sequence: CASSFSGTGATDTQYF. In DNA, the CDR3 is TGTGCCAGTAGTTTCTCCGGGACAGGGGCTACAGATACGCAGTATTTT. The chain uses TRBV19 and TRBJ2-3; 10 bases agree with TRBD1. After removal of 5 bases from V and 3 bases from J, the junction contained 8 bases not matched to a gene. This CDR3 contains 16 residues. Germline lookup yields CDR1 LNHDA and CDR2 SQIVND (reference sequence).

This clone was seen just once. This sequence joins TRBV11-2 and TRBJ2-2; 10 nucleotides line up with TRBD1. V gave up 5 bases and J gave up 3 bases; unmatched junction bases: 6. The germline V gene encodes CDR1 SGHAT and CDR2 FQNNGV. CDR3 size: 16 residues. For the CDR3, the DNA is TGTGCCAGCAGCCCCCGGGACAGGGGTTACACCGGGGAGCTGTTTTTT. Protein product: CASSPRDRGYTGELFF.

This rearrangement joins TRBV6-5 to TRBJ1-2; TRBD1 matches at 8 bases. V trimming: 6 bases; J trimming: 4 bases; junction bases outside the gene matches: 7. The CDR3 length is 14 residues. Germline-derived CDR1 and CDR2 are MNHEY and SVGAGI. The CDR3 loop reads CASRVDRVGYGYTF. The CDR3 DNA reads TGTGCCAGCAGGGTGGACAGGGTCGGCTATGGCTACACCTTC.

The rearrangement uses TRBV5-4 and TRBJ1-3, with a tentative D call TRBD1 (6 bases). The CDR3 contains 17 residues. CDR1 is SGHNT and CDR2 is YYREEE in the germline V gene (reference sequence). Trimming took off 1 base at V and 0 bases at J, with 14 bases between the two ends. The CDR3 reads CASSLSGTGSSGNTIYF. DNA of the CDR3: TGTGCCAGCAGCTTGAGCGGTACAGGGTCCTCTGGAAACACCATATATTTT.

The rearrangement uses TRBV9 and TRBJ2-3; 12 bases map to TRBD2. Germline CDR1 SGDLS, CDR2 YYNGEE. J gave up 4 bases and V 0 bases, and 9 bases lay outside the gene matches. The CDR3 covers 18 residues. The CDR3, as DNA: TGTGCCAGCAGCGTAGGGCCCCTACCTAGCGGGGGGGCAGATACGCAGTATTTT. Translating gives CASSVGPLPSGGADTQYF.

The genes are TRBV6-6 and TRBJ2-5; D may be TRBD1 (6 bases). V gave up 5 bases and J gave up 7 bases, with 8 bases separating them. Germline V lookup: CDR1 MNHNY, CDR2 SVGAGI (reference sequence). The CDR3 extends over 11 amino acids. CDR3 amino acids: CASSTRGTQYF. DNA for the CDR3: TGTGCCAGCAGTACCAGGGGGACCCAGTACTTC.

This chain joins TRBV6-1 and TRBJ2-5, with a weak D call TRBD1 (6 bases). This CDR3 spans 13 amino acids. From germline, CDR1 is MNHNS and CDR2 SASEGT. V gave up 6 bases and J gave up 2 bases, with 10 bases separating them. In DNA form, the CDR3 reads TGTGCCAGCAGAACGACAGGACAAGAGACCCAGTACTTC. Translation gives CASRTTGQETQYF.

This chain joins TRBV2 and TRBJ2-5; D is possibly TRBD1 (5 bases). Trimming stripped 6 bases from V and 1 base from J, with 12 bases between. Germline-derived CDR1 and CDR2 are SNHLY and FYNNEI. This CDR3 region has 14 residues. CDR3 amino acids: CASSRTYLQETQYF. Written as DNA, the CDR3 is TGTGCCAGCAGCCGGACATACCTCCAAGAGACCCAGTACTTC.

This clone was counted only a few times. The chain uses TRBV5-1 and TRBJ1-3; D gene uncertain. The CDR3 sequence is 14 residues long. V was shortened by 2 bases and J by 0 bases, with 6 bases between the two germline ends. Germline V gives CDR1 SGHRS, CDR2 YFSETQ. This CDR3 is CASSFESSGNTIYF. CDR3 sequence (DNA): TGCGCCAGCAGCTTCGAGAGCTCTGGAAACACCATATATTTT.